This TCR beta chain comes out of a study of cytomegalovirus exposure and HLA in healthy donors. Study-level results: A subsequent analysis found that TCR clusters from the first cohort also tended to co-occur in the 110 or so validation repertoires, with 90% to 95% of cluster scores above 0.

This clone turned up a few times. The antigen is not known. One end of the junction varies from germline; a read error may be responsible. Generated by immunoSEQ multiplex PCR, the TCRdb table keeps only in-frame clones and is missing some. The table includes about 110,000 clones, over 75% detected once. Germline V gene lookup returns CDR1 SGHVS and CDR2 FQNEAQ. The CDR3 runs to 12 residues. The J gene is TRBJ2-7, the V gene TRBV7-8; TRBD1 matches at 9 bases. The clonotype was recovered from a woman aged 18-30 years in good health and CMV-seronegative. Sequencing input: PBMCs. The CDR3 sequence: CASSLGQGQGHF. CDR3 in DNA: TGTGCCAGCAGCTTAGGGCAGGGACAGGGCCACTTC.